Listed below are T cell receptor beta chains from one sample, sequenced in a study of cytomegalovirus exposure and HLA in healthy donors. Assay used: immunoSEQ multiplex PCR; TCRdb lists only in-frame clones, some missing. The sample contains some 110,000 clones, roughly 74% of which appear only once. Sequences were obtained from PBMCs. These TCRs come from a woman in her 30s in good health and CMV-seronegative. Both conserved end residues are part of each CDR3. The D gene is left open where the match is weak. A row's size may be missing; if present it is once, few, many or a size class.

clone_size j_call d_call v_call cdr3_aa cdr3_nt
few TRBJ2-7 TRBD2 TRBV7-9 CASSHRTSGTGEQYF TGTGCCAGCAGCCATAGGACTAGCGGGACTGGTGAGCAGTACTTC
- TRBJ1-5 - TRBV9 CASSVGAGNQPQHF TGTGCCAGCAGCGTTGGGGCCGGGAATCAGCCCCAGCATTTT
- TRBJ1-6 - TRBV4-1 CASSQERSSYNSPLHF TGCGCCAGCAGCCAAGAGCGGAGCTCCTATAATTCACCCCTCCACTTT
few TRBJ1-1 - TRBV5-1 CASSIRRGGTEAFF TGCGCCAGCAGCATTCGCAGGGGTGGCACTGAAGCTTTCTTT
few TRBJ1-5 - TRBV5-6 CASSLLVGSGNQPQHF TGTGCCAGCAGCTTGCTCGTTGGGTCGGGGAATCAGCCCCAGCATTTT
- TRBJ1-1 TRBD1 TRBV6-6 CATGPRQGEGTEAFF TGTGCCACCGGTCCCCGACAGGGAGAGGGCACTGAAGCTTTCTTT
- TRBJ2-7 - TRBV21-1 CASTERTNTYEQYF TGTGCCAGCACCGAACGAACTAATACCTACGAGCAGTACTTC
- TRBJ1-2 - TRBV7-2 CASSLSTGTYGYTF TGTGCCAGCAGCTTATCGACAGGTACTTATGGCTACACCTTC
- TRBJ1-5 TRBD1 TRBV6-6 CASRPRQGENQPQHF TGTGCCAGCAGACCTCGACAGGGGGAGAATCAGCCCCAGCATTTT
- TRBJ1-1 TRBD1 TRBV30 CAWMSGGNTEAFF TGTGCCTGGATGTCAGGGGGTAACACTGAAGCTTTCTTT
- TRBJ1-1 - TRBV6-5 CASSYSGGTEAFF TGTGCCAGCAGTTACTCGGGGGGCACTGAAGCTTTCTTT
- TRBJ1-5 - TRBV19 CASSSPGSNQPQHF TGTGCCAGTAGTTCCCCGGGGAGCAATCAGCCCCAGCATTTT
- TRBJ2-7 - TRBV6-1 CASSDFLRQLYEQYF TGTGCCAGCAGTGATTTTCTGAGGCAACTCTACGAGCAGTACTTC
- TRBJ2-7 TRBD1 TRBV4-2 CASSHFAPGQGPVEQYF TGTGCCAGCAGCCATTTCGCGCCGGGACAGGGTCCGGTCGAGCAGTACTTC
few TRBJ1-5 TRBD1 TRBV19 CASSFTGGNQPQHF TGTGCCAGTAGTTTTACAGGGGGCAATCAGCCCCAGCATTTT
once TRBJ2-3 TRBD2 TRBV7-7 CASSEGLAGVKDTQYF TGTGCTAGCAGCGAGGGACTAGCGGGGGTTAAAGATACGCAGTATTTT
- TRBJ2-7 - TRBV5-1 CASSLWPSSYEQYF TGCGCCAGCAGCTTGTGGCCTAGCTCCTACGAGCAGTACTTC
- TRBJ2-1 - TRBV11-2 CASSTHDRSSYNEQFF TGTGCCAGCAGCACCCACGACAGGTCGTCCTACAATGAGCAGTTCTTC
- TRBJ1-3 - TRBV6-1 CASTDGGWNTIYF TGTGCCAGCACTGACGGGGGTTGGAACACCATATATTTT
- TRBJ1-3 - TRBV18 CASSPMLDSGNTIYF TGTGCCAGCTCACCAATGTTAGACTCTGGAAACACCATATATTTT
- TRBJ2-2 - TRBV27 CASSARGTGELFF TGTGCCAGCAGTGCCCGCGGAACCGGGGAGCTGTTTTTT
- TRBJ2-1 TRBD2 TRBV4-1 CASSQAVTSGRNEQFF TGCGCCAGCAGCCAAGCGGTGACTAGCGGGAGAAATGAGCAGTTCTTC
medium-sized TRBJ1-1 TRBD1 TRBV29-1 CSAGQEGTEAFF TGCAGCGCAGGACAGGAGGGGACTGAAGCTTTCTTT
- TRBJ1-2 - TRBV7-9 CASSLSGDTYGYTF TGTGCCAGCAGCTTATCAGGGGACACCTATGGCTACACCTTC
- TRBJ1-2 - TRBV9 CASSATGNYGYTF TGTGCCAGCAGCGCGACAGGAAACTATGGCTACACCTTC
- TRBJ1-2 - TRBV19 CASSIAGEGGLYGYTF TGTGCCAGTAGTATAGCTGGGGAGGGGGGCCTCTATGGCTACACCTTC
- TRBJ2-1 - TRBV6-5 CASSYLGLMSSNEQFF TGTGCCAGCAGTTACTTGGGGCTCATGTCGAGCAATGAGCAGTTCTTC
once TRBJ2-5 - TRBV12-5 CASGPLEGGMETQYF TGTGCTAGTGGCCCTCTTGAAGGGGGAATGGAGACCCAGTACTTC
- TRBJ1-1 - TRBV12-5 CASGPGRENTEAFF TGTGCTAGTGGTCCCGGACGGGAGAACACTGAAGCTTTCTTT
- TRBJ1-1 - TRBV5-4 CASSGGTHTEAFF TGTGCCAGCAGCGGCGGGACCCACACTGAAGCTTTCTTT
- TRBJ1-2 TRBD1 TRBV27 CASSLSDRHGYTF TGTGCCAGCAGTTTATCGGACAGGCATGGCTACACCTTC
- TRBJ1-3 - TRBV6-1 CASSEGAGYFSGNTIYF TGTGCCAGCAGTGAAGGTGCGGGGTATTTCTCTGGAAACACCATATATTTT
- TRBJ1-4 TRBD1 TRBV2 CASRTGANEKLFF TGTGCCAGCAGGACAGGGGCTAATGAAAAACTGTTTTTT
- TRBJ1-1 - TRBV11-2 CASSSLETEAFF TGTGCCAGCAGCTCCCTGGAGACTGAAGCTTTCTTT
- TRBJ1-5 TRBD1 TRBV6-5 CASSYSDRGQPQHF TGTGCCAGCAGTTATTCGGACAGGGGCCAGCCCCAGCATTTT
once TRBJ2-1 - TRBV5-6 CASSFSGGPYNEQFF TGTGCCAGCAGCTTCTCCGGGGGTCCCTACAATGAGCAGTTCTTC
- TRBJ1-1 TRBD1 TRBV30 CAWRDRGYTEAFF TGTGCCTGGAGGGACAGGGGATACACTGAAGCTTTCTTT
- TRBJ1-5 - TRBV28 CASTVQEYNQPQHF TGTGCCAGCACTGTACAGGAGTACAATCAGCCCCAGCATTTT
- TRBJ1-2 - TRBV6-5 CASREVNYGYTF TGTGCCAGCAGGGAGGTTAACTATGGCTACACCTTC
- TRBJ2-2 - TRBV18 CASSLGTNSIQNTGELFF TGTGCCAGCTCACTCGGGACAAACTCTATACAAAACACCGGGGAGCTGTTTTTT
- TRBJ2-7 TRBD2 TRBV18 CASSQELAGAYEQYF TGTGCCAGCTCACAGGAACTAGCGGGAGCCTACGAGCAGTACTTC
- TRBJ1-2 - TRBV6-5 CASRGGLLLYGYTF TGTGCCAGCAGAGGAGGGCTTCTCCTCTACGGCTACACCTTC
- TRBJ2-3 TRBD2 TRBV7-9 CASSSRIILAGGTDTQYF TGTGCCAGCAGCTCCCGCATAATACTAGCGGGAGGGACAGATACGCAGTATTTT
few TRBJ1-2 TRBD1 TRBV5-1 CASSLRRHSDRGYGYTF TGCGCCAGCAGCCTTCGCCGCCACTCGGACAGGGGCTATGGCTACACCTTC
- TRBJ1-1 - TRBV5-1 CASSENDSGHTEAFF TGCGCCAGCAGCGAAAACGACAGCGGGCACACTGAAGCTTTCTTT
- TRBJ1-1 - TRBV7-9 CSSTLRDRQFTNTEAFF TGTTCCAGCACCCTACGAGACAGGCAGTTTACGAACACTGAAGCTTTCTTT
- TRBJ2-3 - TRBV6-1 CASSESYPGTDTQYF TGTGCCAGCAGTGAATCTTACCCGGGCACAGATACGCAGTATTTT
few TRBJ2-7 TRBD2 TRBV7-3 CASSLTSGGPYEQYF TGTGCCAGCAGCTTGACTAGCGGGGGACCCTACGAGCAGTACTTC
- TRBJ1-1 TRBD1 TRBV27 CASSSPGTGAGEAFF TGTGCCAGCAGTTCCCCCGGGACAGGGGCGGGAGAAGCTTTCTTT
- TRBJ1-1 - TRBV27 CASSWWGGVNTEAFF TGTGCCAGCAGTTGGTGGGGAGGAGTGAACACTGAAGCTTTCTTT
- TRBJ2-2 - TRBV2 CASSEGRPNTGELFF TGTGCCAGCAGTGAGGGCAGACCGAACACCGGGGAGCTGTTTTTT
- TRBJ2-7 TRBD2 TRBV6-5 CASTRNGGTYEQYF TGTGCCAGCACCCGCAACGGGGGGACCTACGAGCAGTACTTC
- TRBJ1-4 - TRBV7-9 CASSQGPGVDEKLFF TGTGCCAGCAGCCAGGGTCCAGGGGTGGACGAAAAACTGTTTTTT
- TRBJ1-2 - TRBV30 CAWTPTKASGYTF TGTGCCTGGACGCCAACGAAGGCTAGTGGCTACACCTTC
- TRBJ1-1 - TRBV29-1 CSVTDLGREAFF TGCAGCGTTACAGACCTGGGGCGAGAAGCTTTCTTT
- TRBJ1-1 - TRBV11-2 CASSPSGGTLNTEAFF TGTGCCAGCAGTCCGAGCGGGGGCACCTTGAACACTGAAGCTTTCTTT
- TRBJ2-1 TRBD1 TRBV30 CAWSLRQGVNEQFF TGTGCCTGGAGTCTGAGACAGGGGGTCAATGAGCAGTTCTTC
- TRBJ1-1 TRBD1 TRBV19 CASSLPTGLTEAFF TGTGCCAGTAGTCTACCGACAGGGCTTACTGAAGCTTTCTTT
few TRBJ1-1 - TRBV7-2 CASSSAFAEAFF TGTGCCAGCAGCTCAGCCTTCGCGGAAGCTTTCTTT
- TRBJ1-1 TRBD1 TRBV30 CAWRAGGLNTEAFF TGTGCCTGGAGGGCAGGGGGCTTGAACACTGAAGCTTTCTTT